The 24 T cell receptor beta chains below were found in one sample sequenced in a study of technical replicates of blood from several donors. This table comes from immunoSEQ multiplex PCR, and its TCRdb copy is limited to in-frame clones, with some not included. The profile covers tens of thousands of clones, with over 90% appearing a single time and 0.2% to 0.3% taken by the ten largest. The sequenced material came from T cells isolated from PBMCs. These receptors originate from a human donor in good health.

Points on this clone: A junction end diverges from the germline sequence, so it may reflect a read error. The gene calls are TRBV7-7 and TRBJ1-4, with D perhaps matching TRBD1 (5 bases). Germline loops: CDR1 SSHAT, CDR2 FNYEAQ (reference sequence). The CDR3 spans 13 residues. CDR3 loop: CASSQGNGEKLFF. The CDR3 nucleotides read TGTGCTAGCAGCCAGGGAAACGGTGAAAAACTGTTTTTT.

V gene TRBV19 combines with J gene TRBJ2-2; D gene uncertain. The CDR3 runs 14 residues. Germline V lookup: CDR1 LNHDA, CDR2 SQIVND (reference sequence). The germline V and J ends were trimmed by 5 bases and 6 bases, with 13 bases remaining between them. This CDR3 reads CASSATVSAGELFF. The CDR3 DNA is TGTGCCAGTAGTGCAACAGTGTCAGCCGGGGAGCTGTTTTTT. The full variable domain, with the rest looked up from reference TRBV19 and TRBJ2-2, is DGGITQSPKYLFRKEGQNVTLSCEQNLNHDAMYWYRQDPGQGLRLIYYSQIVNDFQKGDIAEGYSVSREKKESFPLTVTSAQKNPTAFYLCASSATVSAGELFFGEGSRLTVL.

The chain recombines TRBV30 with TRBJ1-1; D is unresolved. The CDR3 length is 13 residues. V lost 1 base, J lost 5 bases, and 11 bases lay in between. Germline V lookup: CDR1 GTSNPN, CDR2 SVGIG (reference sequence). The CDR3 loop is CAWSDLGVTEAFF. Written as DNA, the CDR3 is TGTGCCTGGAGTGACCTGGGAGTGACTGAAGCTTTCTTT. The whole variable domain, remainder taken from reference TRBV30 and TRBJ1-1, is SQTIHQWPATLVQPVGSPLSLECTVEGTSNPNLYWYRQAAGRGLQLLFYSVGIGQISSEVPQNLSASRPQDRQFILSSKKLLLSDSGFYLCAWSDLGVTEAFFGQGTRLTVV.

This clone was detected only once. The chain employs TRBV9 and TRBJ2-7; TRBD1 agrees at 7 bases. V lost 3 bases and J lost 1; bases outside the gene matches: 7. The V gene's germline CDR1 is SGDLS and CDR2 YYNGEE. This CDR3 comprises 15 residues. The CDR3 sequence is CASSAHGTESYEQYF. As DNA, the CDR3 is TGTGCCAGCAGCGCCCACGGGACAGAATCCTACGAGCAGTACTTC.

The CDR3 region is CASIQGRVRGYGYTF. Written as DNA, the CDR3 is TGTGCCAGCATCCAAGGCAGGGTGCGTGGCTATGGCTACACCTTC. The rearrangement joins TRBV28 to TRBJ1-2; perhaps TRBD1 as D (5 bases). Germline V CDR1 and CDR2: MDHEN, SYDVKM. V lost 7 bases to trimming and J lost 4 bases, with 19 bases between them. This CDR3 has 15 residues.

The V and J genes are TRBV5-1 and TRBJ1-4; 9 positions match TRBD1. Trimming cost V 1 base and J 7 bases; bases outside gene matches: 8. Per the germline V gene, CDR1 is SGHRS and CDR2 is YFSETQ. The CDR3 contains 16 residues. The CDR3 loop reads CASSLRTGAGSEKLFF. The CDR3 region has the DNA TGCGCCAGCAGCTTGAGGACAGGGGCGGGGAGTGAAAAACTGTTTTTT.

V is TRBV18 and J is TRBJ1-1, with 7 bases matching TRBD1. Germline values: CDR1 KGHSH, CDR2 LQKENI. The CDR3 runs 12 residues. V was pared by 4 bases and J by 7 bases, with 3 bases of the junction left unmatched. The CDR3 sequence is CASSHDRVEAFF. CDR3 nucleotide sequence: TGTGCCAGCTCACACGACAGGGTTGAAGCTTTCTTT. Full variable domain (remainder filled in from reference TRBV18 and TRBJ1-1): NAGVMQNPRHLVRRRGQEARLRCSPMKGHSHVYWYRQLPEEGLKFMVYLQKENIIDESGMPKERFSAEFPKEGPSILRIQQVVRGDSAAYFCASSHDRVEAFFGQGTRLTVV.

The chain links TRBV10-3 to TRBJ2-2; D remains unclear. V lost 2 bases to trimming and J lost 0 bases, with 7 bases between them. This CDR3 is 15 amino acids long. Germline CDR1 is ENHRY and CDR2 is SYGVKD. DNA of the CDR3: TGTGCCATCAGTGAGCCCGTCGCGAACACCGGGGAGCTGTTTTTT. The encoded protein is CAISEPVANTGELFF.

The chain has TRBV19 and TRBJ2-1, with 8 bases that match TRBD2. This CDR3 spans 19 amino acids. Trimming cost V 3 bases and J 7 bases; bases outside gene matches: 20. The germline CDR1 and CDR2 sequences are LNHDA and SQIVND (reference sequence). The CDR3 loop reads CASSIELLAGTLPTNEQFF. Written as DNA, the CDR3 is TGTGCCAGTAGTATTGAGTTGCTAGCGGGCACCCTCCCCACAAATGAGCAGTTCTTC.

The chain is built from TRBV6-1 and TRBJ1-2; D is perhaps TRBD1 (5 bases). Trimming pared 3 bases from V and 4 bases from J, leaving 18 bases between. This CDR3 contains 16 residues. Germline CDR1 and CDR2: MNHNS and SASEGT. In DNA form, the CDR3 reads TGTGCCAGCAGTGAGCAGACCCCCGGGACTAGCTATGGCTACACCTTC. Protein sequence: CASSEQTPGTSYGYTF.

The chain uses TRBV19 and TRBJ2-1, with 10 bases aligning to TRBD1. The trim removed 4 bases at V and 8 bases at J, leaving 8 bases unmatched. Germline values: CDR1 LNHDA, CDR2 SQIVND (reference sequence). This CDR3 is built from 15 residues. In DNA form, the CDR3 reads TGTGCCAGTAGTAACCCCGGGACAGGGGTCGATGAGCAGTTCTTC. It translates to CASSNPGTGVDEQFF.

This sequence joins TRBV10-2 and TRBJ2-5; 11 nucleotides align to TRBD2. CDR1 is WSHSY and CDR2 is SAAADI in the germline V gene. Germline trimming cut 6 bases from V and 4 bases from J; bases unmatched to any gene: 7. CDR3 length: 15 residues. In nucleotides, the CDR3 is TGCGCCAGCAGATTAGCGGGAGGGCCAGGAGAGACCCAGTACTTC. Translation: CASRLAGGPGETQYF.

This chain uses TRBV6-6 with TRBJ2-5; 7 bases match TRBD2. With V trimmed by 7 bases and J by 1 base, 6 bases remained unmatched. Germline CDR1 MNHNY, CDR2 SVGAGI (reference sequence). The CDR3 covers 14 residues. CDR3 sequence reads: CASTQWGGQETQYF. In DNA form, the CDR3 reads TGTGCCAGCACGCAATGGGGGGGCCAAGAGACCCAGTACTTC.

The chain employs TRBV13 and TRBJ2-5; the D is unclear. CDR1 and CDR2 from the germline V gene are PRHDT and FYEKMQ (reference sequence). The CDR3 has 11 residues. The germline V and J ends were trimmed by 1 base and 5 bases, with 2 bases remaining between them. The CDR3 nucleotides are TGTGCCAGCAGCTTAGCTGAGACCCAGTACTTC. It codes for CASSLAETQYF.

This chain connects TRBV5-1 to TRBJ2-7; 8 bases are a match to TRBD1. V gave up 4 bases and J gave up 6 bases; unmatched junction bases: 9. Germline assignment: CDR1 SGHRS and CDR2 YFSETQ. The CDR3 is 14 residues long. DNA for the CDR3: TGCGCCAGCAGCCCGGACAGGGTAGACCTCGAGCAGTACTTC. Its protein is CASSPDRVDLEQYF.

This clone was picked up one time. In nucleotides, the CDR3 is TGTGCCAGCACGGAGGTGGCCTATAATGAAAAACTGTTTTTT. This translates into CASTEVAYNEKLFF. The rearrangement joins TRBV2 to TRBJ1-4; the D is unclear. The V gene's germline CDR1 is SNHLY and CDR2 FYNNEI. V lost 7 bases, J lost 4 bases, and 13 bases lay in between. The CDR3 covers 14 residues.

The chain recombines TRBV30 with TRBJ1-2; possible D gene TRBD1, 5 bases. The length of the CDR3 is 13 residues. Germline lookup yields CDR1 GTSNPN and CDR2 SVGIG (reference sequence). Trimming removed 1 base from V and 4 bases from J, with 10 bases in between. CDR3 DNA: TGTGCCTGGAGTGCACCGGGGGGCTATGGCTACACCTTC. Residues: CAWSAPGGYGYTF.

The genes are TRBV4-1 and TRBJ2-5; 11 nucleotides align to TRBD1. The CDR3 has 19 amino acids. Germline CDR1 MGHRA, CDR2 YSYEKL. The junction had 10 bases not matched to a gene; V was cut back by 1 base and J by 0 bases. The CDR3 DNA is TGCGCCAGCAGCCAAGGCGGATCCGGGACAGGGGGGTACCAAGAGACCCAGTACTTC. Translating it yields CASSQGGSGTGGYQETQYF.

The CDR3 nucleotides are TGTGCCAGCAGCTCCGACAGATCCGCCTACGAGCAGTACTTC. It translates to CASSSDRSAYEQYF. The rearrangement uses TRBV7-6 and TRBJ2-7; maybe TRBD1 (5 bases). The ends were cut back, 4 bases at V and 2 bases at J, with 12 bases in the middle. The CDR3 is made up of 14 amino acids. Germline CDR1 reads SGHVS; CDR2 reads FNYEAQ. Filled out from reference TRBV7-6 and TRBJ2-7, the complete variable domain reads GAGVSQSPRYKVTKRGQDVALRCDPISGHVSLYWYRQALGQGPEFLTYFNYEAQQDKSGLPNDRFSAERPEGSISTLTIQRTEQRDSAMYRCASSSDRSAYEQYFGPGTRLTVT.

This sequence joins TRBV14 and TRBJ2-7, with a weak D call TRBD1 (5 bases). V was shortened by 1 base and J by 1 base, with 14 bases between the two germline ends. In germline, CDR1 is SGHDN, CDR2 FVKESK. The CDR3 extends over 16 amino acids. The CDR3 nucleotides read TGTGCCAGCAGCCAAGTCTCTTGGGGCTCATCCTACGAGCAGTACTTC. Protein: CASSQVSWGSSYEQYF. Full variable domain (missing parts from reference TRBV14 and TRBJ2-7): EAGVTQFPSHSVIEKGQTVTLRCDPISGHDNLYWYRRVMGKEIKFLLHFVKESKQDESGMPNNRFLAERTGGTYSTLKVQPAELEDSGVYFCASSQVSWGSSYEQYFGPGTRLTVT.

This sequence joins TRBV6-1 and TRBJ2-5; 11 bases agree with TRBD2. V shed 0 bases, J shed 3 bases, and the junction held 18 bases outside the gene matches. The CDR3 length is 21 residues. Germline V CDR1 and CDR2: MNHNS, SASEGT. The CDR3 region has the DNA TGTGCCAGCAGTGAAGCAAGTGTCGGCACTAGCGGGAGATTGGATAAAGAGACCCAGTACTTC. It codes for CASSEASVGTSGRLDKETQYF.

This chain connects TRBV28 to TRBJ2-7; 7 nucleotides agree with TRBD1. V was clipped by 6 bases and J by 1 base; unmatched bases: 12. Per germline, CDR1 MDHEN and CDR2 SYDVKM. The CDR3 spans 16 residues. The CDR3 region is CASSERTGLISYEQYF. The DNA of the CDR3 is TGTGCCAGCAGCGAGCGGACAGGTTTGATTTCCTACGAGCAGTACTTC.

The gene calls are TRBV27 and TRBJ2-2; D ambiguous. The CDR3 spans 13 residues. Trimming took 7 bases from V and 0 from J, leaving 6 bases between them. Germline lookup yields CDR1 MNHEY and CDR2 SMNVEV (reference sequence). Here the CDR3 reads CASMGPNTGELFF. CDR3 coding DNA: TGTGCCAGCATGGGCCCGAACACCGGGGAGCTGTTTTTT.

The chain uses TRBV5-1 and TRBJ2-3, with a weak D call TRBD2 (5 bases). V was trimmed by 0 bases and J by 2 bases, leaving 7 bases between them. The CDR3 consists of 14 residues. Per the germline V gene, CDR1 is SGHRS and CDR2 is YFSETQ. The CDR3 reads CASSLGLPTDTQYF. DNA for the CDR3: TGCGCCAGCAGCTTGGGACTACCCACAGATACGCAGTATTTT. Full variable domain (remainder filled in from reference TRBV5-1 and TRBJ2-3): KAGVTQTPRYLIKTRGQQVTLSCSPISGHRSVSWYQQTPGQGLQFLFEYFSETQRNKGNFPGRFSGRQFSNSRSEMNVSTLELGDSALYLCASSLGLPTDTQYFGPGTRLTVL.